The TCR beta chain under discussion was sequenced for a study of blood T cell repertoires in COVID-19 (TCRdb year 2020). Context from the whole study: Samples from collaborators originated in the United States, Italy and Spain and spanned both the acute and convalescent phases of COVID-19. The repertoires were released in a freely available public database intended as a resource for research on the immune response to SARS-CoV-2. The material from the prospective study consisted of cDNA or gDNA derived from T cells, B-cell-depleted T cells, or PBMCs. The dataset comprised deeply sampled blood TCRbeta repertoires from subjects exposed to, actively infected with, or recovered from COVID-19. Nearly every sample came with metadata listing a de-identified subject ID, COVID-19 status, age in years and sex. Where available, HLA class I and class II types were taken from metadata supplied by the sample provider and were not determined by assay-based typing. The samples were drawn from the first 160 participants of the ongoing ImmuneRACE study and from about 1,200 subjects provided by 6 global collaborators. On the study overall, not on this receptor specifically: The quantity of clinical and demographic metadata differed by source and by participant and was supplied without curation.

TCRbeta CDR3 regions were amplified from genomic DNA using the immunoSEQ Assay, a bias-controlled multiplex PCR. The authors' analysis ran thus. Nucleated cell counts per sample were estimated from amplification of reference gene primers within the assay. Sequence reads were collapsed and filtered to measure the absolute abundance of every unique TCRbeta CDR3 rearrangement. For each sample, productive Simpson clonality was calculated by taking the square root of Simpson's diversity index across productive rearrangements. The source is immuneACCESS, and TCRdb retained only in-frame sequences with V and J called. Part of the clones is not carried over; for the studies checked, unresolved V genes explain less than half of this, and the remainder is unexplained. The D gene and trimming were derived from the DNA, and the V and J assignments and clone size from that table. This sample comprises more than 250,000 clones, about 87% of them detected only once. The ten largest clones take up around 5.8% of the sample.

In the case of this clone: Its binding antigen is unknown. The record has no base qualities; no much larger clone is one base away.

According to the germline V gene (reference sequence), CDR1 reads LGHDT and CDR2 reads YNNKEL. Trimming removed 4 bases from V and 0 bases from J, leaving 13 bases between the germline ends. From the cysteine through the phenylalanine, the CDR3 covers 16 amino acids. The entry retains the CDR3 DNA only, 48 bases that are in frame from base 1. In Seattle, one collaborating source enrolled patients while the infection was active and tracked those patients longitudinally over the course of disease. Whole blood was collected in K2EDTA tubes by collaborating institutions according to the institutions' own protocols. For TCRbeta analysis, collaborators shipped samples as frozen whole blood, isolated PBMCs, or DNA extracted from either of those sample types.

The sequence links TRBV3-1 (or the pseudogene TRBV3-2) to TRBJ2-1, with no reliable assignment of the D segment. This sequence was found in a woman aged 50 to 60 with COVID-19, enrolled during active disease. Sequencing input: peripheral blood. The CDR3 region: CASSLNFRSSYNEQFF. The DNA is TGTGCCAGCAGCCTTAATTTTAGGAGCTCCTACAATGAGCAGTTCTTC.